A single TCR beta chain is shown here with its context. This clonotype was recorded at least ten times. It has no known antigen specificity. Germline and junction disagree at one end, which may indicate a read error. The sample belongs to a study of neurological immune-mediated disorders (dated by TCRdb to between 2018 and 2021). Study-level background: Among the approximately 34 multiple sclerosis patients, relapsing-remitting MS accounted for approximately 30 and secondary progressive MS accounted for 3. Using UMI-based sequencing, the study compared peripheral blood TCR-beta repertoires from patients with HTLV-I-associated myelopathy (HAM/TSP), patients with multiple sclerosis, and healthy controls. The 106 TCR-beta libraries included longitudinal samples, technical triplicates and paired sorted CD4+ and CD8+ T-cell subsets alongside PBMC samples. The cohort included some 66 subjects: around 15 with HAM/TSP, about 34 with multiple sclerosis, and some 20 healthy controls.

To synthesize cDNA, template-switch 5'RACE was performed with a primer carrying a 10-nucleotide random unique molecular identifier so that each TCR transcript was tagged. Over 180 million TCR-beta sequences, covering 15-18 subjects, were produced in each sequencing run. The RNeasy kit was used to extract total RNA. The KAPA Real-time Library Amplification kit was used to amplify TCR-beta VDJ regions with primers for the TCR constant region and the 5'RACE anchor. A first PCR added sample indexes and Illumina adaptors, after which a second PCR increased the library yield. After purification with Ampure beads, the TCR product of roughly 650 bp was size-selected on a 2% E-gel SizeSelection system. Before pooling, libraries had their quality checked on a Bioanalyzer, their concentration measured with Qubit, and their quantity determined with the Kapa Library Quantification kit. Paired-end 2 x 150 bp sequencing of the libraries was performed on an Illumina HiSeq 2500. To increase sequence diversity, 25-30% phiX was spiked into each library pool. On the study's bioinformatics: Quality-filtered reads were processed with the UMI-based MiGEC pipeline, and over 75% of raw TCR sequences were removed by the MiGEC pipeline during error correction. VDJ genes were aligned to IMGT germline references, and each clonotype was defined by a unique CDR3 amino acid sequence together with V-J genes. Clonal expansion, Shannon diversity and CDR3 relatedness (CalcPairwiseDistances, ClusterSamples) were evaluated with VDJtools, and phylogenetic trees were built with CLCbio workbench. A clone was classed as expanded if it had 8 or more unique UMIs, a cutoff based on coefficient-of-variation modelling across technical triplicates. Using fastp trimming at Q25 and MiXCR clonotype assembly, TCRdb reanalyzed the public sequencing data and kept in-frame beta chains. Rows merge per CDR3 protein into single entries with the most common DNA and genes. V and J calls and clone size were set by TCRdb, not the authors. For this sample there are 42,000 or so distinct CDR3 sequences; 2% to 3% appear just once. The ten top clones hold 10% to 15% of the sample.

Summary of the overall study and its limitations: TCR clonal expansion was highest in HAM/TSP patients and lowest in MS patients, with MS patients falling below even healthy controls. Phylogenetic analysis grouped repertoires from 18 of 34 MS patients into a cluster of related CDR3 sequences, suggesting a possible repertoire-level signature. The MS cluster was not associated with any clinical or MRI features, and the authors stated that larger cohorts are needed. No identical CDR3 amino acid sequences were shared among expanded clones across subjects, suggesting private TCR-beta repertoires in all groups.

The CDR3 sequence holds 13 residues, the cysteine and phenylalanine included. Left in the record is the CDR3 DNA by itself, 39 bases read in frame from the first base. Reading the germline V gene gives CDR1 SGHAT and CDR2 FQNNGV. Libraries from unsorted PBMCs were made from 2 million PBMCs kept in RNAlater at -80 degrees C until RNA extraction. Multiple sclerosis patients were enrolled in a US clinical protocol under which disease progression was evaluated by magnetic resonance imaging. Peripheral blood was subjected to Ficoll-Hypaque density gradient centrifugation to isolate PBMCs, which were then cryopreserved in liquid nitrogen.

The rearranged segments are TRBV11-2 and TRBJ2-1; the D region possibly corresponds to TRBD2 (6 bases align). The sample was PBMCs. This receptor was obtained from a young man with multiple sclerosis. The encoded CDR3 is CASSPDLSGEQFF. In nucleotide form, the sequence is TGTGCCAGCAGCCCTGACCTCTCGGGAGAGCAGTTCTTT.